This record covers a single T cell receptor (beta chain). The table came from immunoSEQ multiplex PCR; TCRdb's copy has only in-frame clones and leaves some out. The sample has 110,000 to 150,000 clones; roughly 89% are singletons. This sample was taken from a study of T cell responses to AZD1222 COVID-19 vaccine. The TCR was taken from an adult in good health. Specimen: peripheral blood, collected on day 0 of AZD1222 vaccination.

CDR3 protein: CASSLGGAYNSPLHF. In DNA, the CDR3 is TGTGCCAGCAGTTTAGGGGGGGCCTATAATTCACCCCTCCACTTT. The V call is TRBV27, the J call TRBJ1-6; D may be TRBD1 (5 bases). The ends were cut back, 2 bases at V and 2 bases at J, with 7 bases in the middle. This CDR3 spans 15 amino acids. Looked up from germline, CDR1 is MNHEY and CDR2 is SMNVEV (reference sequence).